The subject of this entry is one T cell receptor beta chain. Its specific antigen is unknown. Base qualities are not at hand, and no much larger clone is one base apart. To prepare the library, the immunoSEQ multiplex PCR assay was applied. For most patients, genomic DNA was isolated with the Qiagen DNeasy Blood and Tissue Kit and shipped frozen to Adaptive Biotechnologies for TCR sequencing. For most patients, high-throughput TCR-beta CDR3 sequencing of genomic DNA was performed by Adaptive Biotechnologies. On the authors' methods: Adaptive's ImmunoSEQ software supplied the TCR sequencing data for 15 to 20 patients, while MiXCR and VDJtools were used to process three other patients. CD4 versus CD8 sorting errors were corrected by removing sequences found in both subsets at a frequency ratio below 5:1. Because the origin of CDR3 nucleotide sequences shared between donor and recipient could not be assigned, those sequences were removed. At least 2-fold expansion over unstimulated cells and a minimum CFSE-low frequency of 0.002% (template counts) or 0.001% (read counts) were required for clones to be classified as alloreactive. Mappable clones were those detected in sequenced pre-transplant spleen, lymph node, or MLR CFSE-low populations of the donor or recipient. Cumulative frequency of alloreactive clones was calculated as a percentage of all sequences weighted by copy number. Held by TCRdb, this immuneACCESS table contains in-frame sequences only and omits some clones. Under half of the omission traces to an unresolved V gene where checked; the cause of the rest is unknown. The V and J calls and clone size are taken from that table; D and trimming were inferred from the DNA. Within this sample are 100,000 or so clones, with approximately 94% of them counted one time only. The ten most abundant clones make up roughly 2% of the sample.

This sample is drawn from a study of graft-versus-host responses after intestinal transplantation (dated by TCRdb to about 2021). Regarding the complete study: The transplants that recipients received were multivisceral, liver-intestinal, or isolated intestinal. The cohort enrolled 24 intestinal transplant recipients, one of whom was a retransplant, and a few patients without pretransplant specimens were excluded. A peak of at least 4% donor T cells among recipient peripheral blood mononuclear cells was the definition used for donor T cell macrochimerism. Samples from three later patients were sequenced in-house on an Illumina MiSeq with MiXCR processing rather than by the commercial service. Anti-thymocyte globulin induction was given to all recipients, followed by maintenance tacrolimus and steroids for approximately three years. After intestinal transplantation, graft-versus-host and host-versus-graft alloreactive T cell clones in the graft, circulation and bone marrow were tracked using bulk TCR-beta CDR3 sequencing. Alloreactive clones were identified by sequencing pre-transplant mixed lymphocyte reaction products and comparing them with unstimulated pre-transplant donor and recipient T cells. Results the study describes overall, beyond this receptor: The conclusions were limited by the relatively low number and heterogeneity of the intestinal transplant patients. In the allografts of patients with donor T cell macrochimerism, GvH to HvG T cell clonal ratios were high. GvH clones were detected in recipient bone marrow, and some of these GvH clones were observed earlier in ileal mucosa or blood, consistent with an intestinal mucosal origin. Early after transplant, peak levels of circulating GvH clones were found to be associated with declines in HvG clones.

The sample's time point label, decoded: cells obtained before transplantation from donor or recipient. CD3+CD4+ and CD3+CD8+ populations were FACS-sorted from unstimulated pre-transplant donor and recipient cells taken from spleen or lymph nodes. From the cysteine through the phenylalanine, the CDR3 covers 14 amino acids. Of all the DNA, just the CDR3 is kept, 42 bases in frame from base 1. CDR1 is given as SEHNR and CDR2 as FQNEAQ, both from the germline V gene (reference sequence). The junction shows trimming of 1 base on V and 7 bases on J, plus 13 bases between the germline ends. This chain joins TRBV7-9 to TRBJ1-2; the D gene cannot be resolved reliably. The clonotype comes from a human donor who received an intestinal transplant. The sequenced sample was unstimulated CD8+ T cells sorted from spleen or lymph node cells, obtained before intestinal transplant. CDR3 reads: CASSLDGRHVGYTF. At the DNA level, the sequence is TGTGCCAGCAGCTTAGATGGGAGACATGTTGGCTACACCTTC.